These T cell receptor beta chains were read from a single sample in a study of OX40 agonist ivuxolimab in advanced cancers. The table came from immunoSEQ multiplex PCR; TCRdb's copy has only in-frame clones and leaves some out. This sample has about 100,000 clones, with around 91% found just once. The sample consisted of CD4+ or CD8+ T cells sorted from blood, taken in a trial of the OX40 agonist ivuxolimab. These TCRs come from an adult with an advanced solid tumor such as melanoma, head and neck, liver or kidney cancer. Each CDR3 is given with its conserved first and last residue. A D gene is named only where the DNA matches it firmly. Clone size is stated in some rows and not others, as once, few, many or a class when expanded.

d_gene,v_gene,abundance,j_gene,CDR3aa,CDR3nt
-,TRBV11-3,-,TRBJ2-3,CASSLDGGATDTQYF,TGTGCCAGCAGCTTAGACGGTGGGGCCACAGATACGCAGTATTTT
-,TRBV7-3,-,TRBJ2-2,CASSPTNTGELFF,TGTGCCAGCAGCCCTACGAACACCGGGGAGCTGTTTTTT
-,TRBV7-8,once,TRBJ1-2,CASSLALSLGGKEQGYTF,TGTGCCAGCAGCTTAGCTCTGTCTCTTGGGGGGAAAGAACAAGGCTACACCTTC
-,TRBV7-3,-,TRBJ2-2,CASSPGLDTGELFF,TGTGCCAGCAGTCCTGGCTTGGACACCGGGGAGCTGTTTTTT
-,TRBV30,-,TRBJ2-7,CAWSGTAYEQYF,TGTGCCTGGAGTGGGACAGCTTACGAGCAGTACTTC
-,TRBV30,-,TRBJ2-1,CAWSEGSYNEQFF,TGTGCCTGGAGTGAGGGTTCCTACAATGAGCAGTTCTTC
-,TRBV7-3,-,TRBJ2-1,CASSPRGTGGYNEQFF,TGTGCCAGCAGCCCCAGGGGCACGGGGGGCTACAATGAGCAGTTCTTC
-,TRBV5-1,-,TRBJ2-5,CASSLIGGRQETQYF,TGCGCCAGCAGCTTGATCGGGGGGCGCCAAGAGACCCAGTACTTC
-,TRBV4-2,-,TRBJ2-2,CASSQVAGRNTGELFF,TGTGCCAGCAGCCAAGTTGCGGGAAGAAACACCGGGGAGCTGTTTTTT
-,TRBV19,-,TRBJ2-6,CASTPTDSEANVLTF,TGTGCCAGTACCCCGACGGACTCGGAGGCCAACGTCCTGACTTTC
TRBD1,TRBV30,-,TRBJ2-7,CAWSPRFRQGSSSYEQYF,TGTGCCTGGAGTCCCCGCTTTCGACAGGGGTCTAGCTCCTACGAGCAGTACTTC
TRBD1,TRBV5-8,once,TRBJ2-7,CASSFDRGREQYF,TGTGCCAGCAGCTTTGACAGGGGGCGCGAGCAGTACTTC
TRBD1,TRBV4-3,-,TRBJ2-6,CASSRGTGGGSSGANVLTF,TGCGCCAGCAGCCGGGGGACAGGGGGCGGGAGCTCTGGGGCCAACGTCCTGACTTTC
TRBD1,TRBV10-2,-,TRBJ1-1,CASSGQGRTEAFF,TGCGCCAGCAGCGGACAGGGGCGAACTGAAGCTTTCTTT
TRBD2,TRBV11-2,-,TRBJ2-1,CASSLGLAGGYNEQFF,TGTGCCAGCAGCTTGGGACTAGCGGGAGGGTACAATGAGCAGTTCTTC
-,TRBV7-9,-,TRBJ1-2,CASSLLANYGYTF,TGTGCCAGCAGCCTACTCGCTAACTATGGCTACACCTTC
-,TRBV7-2,-,TRBJ2-7,CASSPMVLARNEQYF,TGTGCCAGCAGCCCCATGGTACTAGCTCGGAACGAGCAGTACTTC
TRBD1,TRBV12-5,-,TRBJ2-1,CAEGAAEQFF,TGTGCAGAGGGGGCGGCTGAGCAGTTCTTC
TRBD2,TRBV11-2,-,TRBJ2-5,CASSLEGDTSGRGPQETQYF,TGTGCCAGCAGCTTAGAAGGGGATACTAGCGGGAGGGGACCCCAAGAGACCCAGTACTTC
-,TRBV9,-,TRBJ2-2,CASSVENWGNTGELFF,TGTGCCAGCAGCGTAGAAAACTGGGGGAACACCGGGGAGCTGTTTTTT
-,TRBV13,-,TRBJ1-1,CASSLGGRMNTEAFF,TGTGCCAGCAGCTTAGGGGGCAGGATGAACACTGAAGCTTTCTTT
TRBD2,TRBV10-3,once,TRBJ2-7,CAINDERTSGSYEQYF,TGTGCCATCAATGATGAGAGGACTAGCGGTTCCTACGAGCAGTACTTC
TRBD2,TRBV2,-,TRBJ2-3,CASEGLGSTDTQYF,TGTGCCAGCGAGGGACTAGGAAGCACAGATACGCAGTATTTT